The rows below give T cell receptor beta chains drawn from one sample of a study of spatial heterogeneity in lung cancer. Each CDR3 protein gets one entry after TCRdb re-called the 5' RACE reads with MiXCR. In the table there are around 92,000 distinct CDR3 sequences, approximately 12% of which are singletons. The material was PBMCs, obtained at surgery. These receptor sequences come from a male donor with early-stage non-small cell lung cancer. The CDR3 runs from the conserved cysteine through the conserved F or W. The order of the fields is clone size, D gene, J gene, V gene, CDR3 protein, CDR3 DNA. D genes are given only for firm matches. Clone size, where shown, is once, few, many, or a class for clones that have expanded.

size: many; D: NA; J: TRBJ2-3; V: TRBV15; CDR3: CATSRDSDTDTQYF; DNA: TGTGCCACCAGCAGAGATTCGGACACAGATACGCAGTATTTT
size: few; D: TRBD1; J: TRBJ1-1; V: TRBV9; CDR3: CASSVGDRLHTEAFF; DNA: TGTGCCAGCAGCGTAGGGGACAGGCTTCACACTGAAGCTTTCTTT
size: NA; D: NA; J: TRBJ2-6; V: TRBV7-2; CDR3: CASSFRGSGANVLTF; DNA: TGTGCCAGCAGCTTCAGGGGTTCTGGGGCCAACGTCCTGACTTTC
size: many; D: NA; J: TRBJ2-7; V: TRBV7-9; CDR3: CASSGGLYEQYF; DNA: TGTGCCAGCAGTGGAGGGTTATACGAGCAGTACTTC
size: many; D: TRBD2; J: TRBJ2-3; V: TRBV4-3; CDR3: CASSQVGLVTDTQYF; DNA: TGCGCCAGCAGCCAAGTCGGACTAGTCACAGATACGCAGTATTTT
size: few; D: NA; J: TRBJ2-7; V: TRBV20-1; CDR3: CSARSLTYEQYF; DNA: TGCAGTGCTAGGAGCCTAACCTACGAGCAGTACTTC
size: NA; D: NA; J: TRBJ2-5; V: TRBV6-5; CDR3: CASSYSYQETQYF; DNA: TGTGCCAGCAGTTACTCGTACCAAGAGACCCAGTACTTC
size: many; D: TRBD2; J: TRBJ2-5; V: TRBV7-9; CDR3: CASNVLRESQETQYF; DNA: TGTGCCAGCAACGTCCTGCGGGAGAGCCAAGAGACCCAGTACTTC
size: few; D: TRBD1; J: TRBJ1-1; V: TRBV2; CDR3: CASSPTGFQEAFF; DNA: TGTGCCAGCAGTCCGACAGGGTTTCAGGAAGCTTTCTTT
size: few; D: NA; J: TRBJ2-1; V: TRBV7-3; CDR3: CASSLSPGPFNEQFF; DNA: TGTGCCAGCAGCCTTAGTCCGGGACCCTTCAATGAGCAGTTCTTC
size: few; D: TRBD1; J: TRBJ1-6; V: TRBV20-1; CDR3: CSAVPGQGAPGSPLHF; DNA: TGCAGTGCCGTCCCGGGACAGGGGGCGCCGGGTTCACCCCTCCACTTT
size: NA; D: NA; J: TRBJ1-2; V: TRBV6-2/TRBV6-3; CDR3: CASSPTGGEANYGYTF; DNA: TGTGCCAGCAGTCCCACTGGGGGCGAAGCTAACTATGGCTACACCTTC
size: few; D: NA; J: TRBJ2-6; V: TRBV20-1; CDR3: CSAADAGSGANVLTF; DNA: TGCAGTGCCGCGGACGCTGGCTCTGGGGCCAACGTCCTGACTTTC
size: NA; D: NA; J: TRBJ2-3; V: TRBV27; CDR3: CASLRLGGGYTDTQYF; DNA: TGTGCCAGCCTTCGTCTCGGGGGCGGATACACAGATACGCAGTATTTT
size: NA; D: NA; J: TRBJ1-6; V: TRBV27; CDR3: CASSQIINSPLHF; DNA: TGTGCCAGCAGCCAAATCATTAATTCACCCCTCCACTTT
size: NA; D: NA; J: TRBJ1-2; V: TRBV30; CDR3: CAWAPLGQGPYGYTF; DNA: TGTGCCTGGGCCCCTCTGGGGCAGGGGCCTTATGGCTACACCTTC
size: NA; D: TRBD1; J: TRBJ1-1; V: TRBV7-3; CDR3: CASSPRTGGLTEAFF; DNA: TGTGCCAGCAGCCCGAGGACAGGGGGGTTAACTGAAGCTTTCTTT
size: few; D: NA; J: TRBJ1-2; V: TRBV29-1; CDR3: CSVEGEGNYGYTF; DNA: TGCAGCGTTGAAGGGGAGGGGAACTATGGCTACACCTTC
size: many; D: NA; J: TRBJ2-7; V: TRBV4-3; CDR3: CASSQDVGYEQYF; DNA: TGCGCCAGCAGCCAAGACGTGGGCTACGAGCAGTACTTC
size: NA; D: TRBD1; J: TRBJ2-5; V: TRBV12-3/TRBV12-4; CDR3: CASSFGQGSKETQYF; DNA: TGTGCCAGCAGTTTTGGACAGGGCTCCAAAGAGACCCAGTACTTC
size: many; D: NA; J: TRBJ1-6; V: TRBV5-1; CDR3: CASRIDRDGLSLHF; DNA: TGCGCCAGCAGAATCGACCGGGACGGGCTGTCCCTCCACTTT
size: few; D: TRBD2; J: TRBJ2-7; V: TRBV29-1; CDR3: CSVESSGSEQYF; DNA: TGCAGCGTTGAATCTAGCGGGAGTGAGCAGTACTTC
size: NA; D: TRBD2; J: TRBJ2-3; V: TRBV20-1; CDR3: CSALPLAGGPVANTQYF; DNA: TGCAGTGCCTTACCTCTAGCGGGGGGGCCCGTTGCGAATACGCAGTATTTT
size: NA; D: NA; J: TRBJ2-3; V: TRBV7-6; CDR3: CASSSPPGARTDTQYF; DNA: TGTGCCAGCAGCTCCCCCCCAGGGGCCCGCACAGATACGCAGTATTTT
size: many; D: NA; J: TRBJ1-4; V: TRBV3-1; CDR3: CASSHYRDGNEKLFF; DNA: TGTGCCAGCAGCCATTACAGGGATGGTAATGAAAAACTGTTTTTT
size: many; D: TRBD2; J: TRBJ2-3; V: TRBV28; CDR3: CASSRAGVRDTQYF; DNA: TGTGCCAGCAGCCGAGCGGGAGTTAGGGATACGCAGTATTTT
size: NA; D: NA; J: TRBJ1-2; V: TRBV12-3/TRBV12-4; CDR3: CASSYQARSSGYTF; DNA: TGTGCCAGCAGTTACCAGGCCCGGAGTTCTGGCTACACCTTC